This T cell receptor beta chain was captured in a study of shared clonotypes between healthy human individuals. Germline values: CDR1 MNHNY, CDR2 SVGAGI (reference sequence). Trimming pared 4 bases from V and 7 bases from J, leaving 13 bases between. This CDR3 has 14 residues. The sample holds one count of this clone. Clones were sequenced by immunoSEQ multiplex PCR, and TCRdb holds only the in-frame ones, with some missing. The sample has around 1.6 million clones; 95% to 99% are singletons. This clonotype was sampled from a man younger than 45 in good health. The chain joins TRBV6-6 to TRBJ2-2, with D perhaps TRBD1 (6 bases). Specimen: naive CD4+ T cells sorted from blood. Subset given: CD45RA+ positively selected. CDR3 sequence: CASSSLRTVGELFF. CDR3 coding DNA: TGTGCCAGCAGTTCCCTACGGACAGTCGGGGAGCTGTTTTTT.